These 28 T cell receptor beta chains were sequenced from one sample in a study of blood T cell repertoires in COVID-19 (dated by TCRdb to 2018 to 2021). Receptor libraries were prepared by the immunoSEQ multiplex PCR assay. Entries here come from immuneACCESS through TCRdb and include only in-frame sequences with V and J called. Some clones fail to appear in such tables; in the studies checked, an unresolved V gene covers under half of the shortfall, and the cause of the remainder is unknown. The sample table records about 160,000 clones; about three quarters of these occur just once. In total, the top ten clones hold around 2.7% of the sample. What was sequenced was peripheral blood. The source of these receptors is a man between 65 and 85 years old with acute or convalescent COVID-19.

CDR3 protein: CASSLARGRIGYTF. CDR3 nucleotide sequence: TGTGCCAGCAGCTTAGCTCGCGGTAGAATTGGCTACACCTTC. J is TRBJ1-2 and V is TRBV7-2; no clear D. Trimming removed 0 bases from V and 7 bases from J, with 12 bases in between. This CDR3 is 14 amino acids long. Germline-derived CDR1 and CDR2 are SGHTA and FQGNSA.

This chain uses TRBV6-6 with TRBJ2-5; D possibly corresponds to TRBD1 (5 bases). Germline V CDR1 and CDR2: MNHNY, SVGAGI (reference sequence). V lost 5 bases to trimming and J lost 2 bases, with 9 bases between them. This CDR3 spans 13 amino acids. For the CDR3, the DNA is TGTGCCAGCAGTACGCAGGGTCAAGAGACCCAGTACTTC. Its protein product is CASSTQGQETQYF.

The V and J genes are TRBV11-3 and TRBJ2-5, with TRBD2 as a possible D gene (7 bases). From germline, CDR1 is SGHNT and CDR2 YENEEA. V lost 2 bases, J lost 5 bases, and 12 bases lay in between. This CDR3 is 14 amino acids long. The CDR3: CASSLSGGGETQYF. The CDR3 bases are TGTGCCAGCAGCTTATCGGGGGGCGGTGAGACCCAGTACTTC.

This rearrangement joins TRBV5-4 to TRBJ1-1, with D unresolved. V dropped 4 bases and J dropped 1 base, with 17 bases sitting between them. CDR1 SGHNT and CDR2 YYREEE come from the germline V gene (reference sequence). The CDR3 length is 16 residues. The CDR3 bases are TGTGCCAGCAGCAGAGAGGCGGGCGTGGGGAACACTGAAGCTTTCTTT. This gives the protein CASSREAGVGNTEAFF.

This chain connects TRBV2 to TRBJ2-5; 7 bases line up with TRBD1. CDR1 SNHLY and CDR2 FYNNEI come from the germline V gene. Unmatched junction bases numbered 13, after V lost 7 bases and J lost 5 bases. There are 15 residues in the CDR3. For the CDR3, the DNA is TGTGCCAGCACAGCCGAAATAGGCAGGGGGGAGACCCAGTACTTC. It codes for CASTAEIGRGETQYF. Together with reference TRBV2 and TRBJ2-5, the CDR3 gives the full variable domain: EPEVTQTPSHQVTQMGQEVILRCVPISNHLYFYWYRQILGQKVEFLVSFYNNEISEKSEIFDDQFSVERPDGSNFTLKIRSTKLEDSAMYFCASTAEIGRGETQYFGPGTRLLVL.

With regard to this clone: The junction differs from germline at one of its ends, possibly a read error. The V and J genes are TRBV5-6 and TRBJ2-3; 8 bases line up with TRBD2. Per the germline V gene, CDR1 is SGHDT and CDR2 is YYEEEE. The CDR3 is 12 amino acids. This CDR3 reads CASSREGWSIYF. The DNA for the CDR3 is TGTGCCAGCAGCCGGGAGGGCTGGAGTATTTACTTT.

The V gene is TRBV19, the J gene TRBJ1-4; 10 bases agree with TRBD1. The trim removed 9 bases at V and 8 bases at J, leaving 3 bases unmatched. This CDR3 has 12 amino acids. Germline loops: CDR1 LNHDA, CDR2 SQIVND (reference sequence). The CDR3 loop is CARGTGEEKLFF. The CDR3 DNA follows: TGTGCCAGAGGGACAGGGGAGGAAAAACTGTTTTTT. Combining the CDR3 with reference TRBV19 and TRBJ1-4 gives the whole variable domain DGGITQSPKYLFRKEGQNVTLSCEQNLNHDAMYWYRQDPGQGLRLIYYSQIVNDFQKGDIAEGYSVSREKKESFPLTVTSAQKNPTAFYLCARGTGEEKLFFGSGTQLSVL.

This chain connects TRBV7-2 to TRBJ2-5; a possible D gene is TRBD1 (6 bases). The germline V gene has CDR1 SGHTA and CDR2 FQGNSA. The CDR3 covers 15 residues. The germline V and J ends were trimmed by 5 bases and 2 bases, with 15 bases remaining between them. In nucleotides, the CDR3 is TGTGCCAGCAGCCCTCAGACAGGTCGTCAAGAGACCCAGTACTTC. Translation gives CASSPQTGRQETQYF.

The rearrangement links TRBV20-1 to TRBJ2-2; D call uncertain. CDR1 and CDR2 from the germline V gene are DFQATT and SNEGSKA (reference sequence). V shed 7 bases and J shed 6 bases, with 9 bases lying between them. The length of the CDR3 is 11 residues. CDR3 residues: CSGLFAGELFF. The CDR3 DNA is TGCAGTGGACTTTTCGCCGGGGAGCTGTTTTTT.

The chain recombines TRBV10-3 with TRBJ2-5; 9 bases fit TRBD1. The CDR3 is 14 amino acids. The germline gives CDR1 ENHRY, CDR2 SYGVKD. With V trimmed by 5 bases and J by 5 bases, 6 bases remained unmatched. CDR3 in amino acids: CAISLGQGTETQYF. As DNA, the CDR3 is TGTGCCATCAGTCTGGGACAGGGAACGGAGACCCAGTACTTC.

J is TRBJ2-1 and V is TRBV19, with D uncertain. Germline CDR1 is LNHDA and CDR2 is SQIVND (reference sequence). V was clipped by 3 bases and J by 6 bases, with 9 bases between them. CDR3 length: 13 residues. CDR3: CASSIGLPNEQFF. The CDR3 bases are TGTGCCAGTAGTATTGGGCTGCCCAATGAGCAGTTCTTC.

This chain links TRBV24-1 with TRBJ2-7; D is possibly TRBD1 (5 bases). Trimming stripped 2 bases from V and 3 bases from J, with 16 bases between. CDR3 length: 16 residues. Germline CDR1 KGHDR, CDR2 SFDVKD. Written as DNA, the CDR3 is TGTGCCACCAGTGATTCATCAGGGAAATGGCTCTACGAGCAGTACTTC. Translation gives CATSDSSGKWLYEQYF.

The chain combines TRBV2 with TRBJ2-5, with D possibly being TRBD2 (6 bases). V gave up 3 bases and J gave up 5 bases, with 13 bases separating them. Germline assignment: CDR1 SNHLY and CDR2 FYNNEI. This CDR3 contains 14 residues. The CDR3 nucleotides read TGTGCCAGCAGTGACGGGGGTGGCCTGGAGACCCAGTACTTC. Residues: CASSDGGGLETQYF.

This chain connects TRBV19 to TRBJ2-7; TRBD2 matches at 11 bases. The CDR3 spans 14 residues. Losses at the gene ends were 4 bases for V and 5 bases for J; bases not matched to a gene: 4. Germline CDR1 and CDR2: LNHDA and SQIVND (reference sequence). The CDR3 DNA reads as TGTGCCAGTAGTACGGGACTAGCGGTCGACGAGCAGTACTTC. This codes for CASSTGLAVDEQYF.

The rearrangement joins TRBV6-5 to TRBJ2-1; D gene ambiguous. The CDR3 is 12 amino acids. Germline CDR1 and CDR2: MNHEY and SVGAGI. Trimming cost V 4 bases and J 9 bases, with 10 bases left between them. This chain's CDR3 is CASSWPRSEQFF. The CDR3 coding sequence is TGTGCCAGCAGTTGGCCACGGAGTGAGCAGTTCTTC.

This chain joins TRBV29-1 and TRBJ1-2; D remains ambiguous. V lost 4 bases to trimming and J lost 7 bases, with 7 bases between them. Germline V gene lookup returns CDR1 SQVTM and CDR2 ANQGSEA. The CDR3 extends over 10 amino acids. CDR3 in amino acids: CSVGGGGYTF. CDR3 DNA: TGCAGCGTTGGGGGAGGTGGCTACACCTTC.

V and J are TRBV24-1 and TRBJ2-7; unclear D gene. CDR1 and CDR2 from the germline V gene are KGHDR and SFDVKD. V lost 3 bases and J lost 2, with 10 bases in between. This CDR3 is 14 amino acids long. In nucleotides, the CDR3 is TGTGCCACCAGTGATGCGTTACGCGCCTACGAGCAGTACTTC. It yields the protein CATSDALRAYEQYF.

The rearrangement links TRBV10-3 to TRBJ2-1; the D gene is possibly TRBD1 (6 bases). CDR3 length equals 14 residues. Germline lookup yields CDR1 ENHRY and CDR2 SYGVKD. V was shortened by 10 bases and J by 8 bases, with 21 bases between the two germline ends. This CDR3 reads CATNEGGRGYEQFF. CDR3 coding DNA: TGTGCCACCAACGAAGGGGGTAGGGGCTATGAGCAGTTCTTC.

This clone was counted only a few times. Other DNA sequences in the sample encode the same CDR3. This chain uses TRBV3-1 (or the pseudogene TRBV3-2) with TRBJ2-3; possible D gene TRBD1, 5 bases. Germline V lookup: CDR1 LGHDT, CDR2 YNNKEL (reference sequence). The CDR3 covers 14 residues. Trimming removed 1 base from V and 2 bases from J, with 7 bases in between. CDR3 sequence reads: CASSQVTDTDTQYF. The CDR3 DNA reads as TGTGCCAGCAGCCAAGTGACAGACACAGATACGCAGTATTTT.

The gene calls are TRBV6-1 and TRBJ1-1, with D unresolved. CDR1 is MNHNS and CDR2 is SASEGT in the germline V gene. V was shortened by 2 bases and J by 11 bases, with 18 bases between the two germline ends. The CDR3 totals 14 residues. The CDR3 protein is CASSEFTGGRTAFF. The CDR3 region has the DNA TGTGCCAGCAGTGAATTCACGGGAGGGCGTACGGCTTTCTTT.

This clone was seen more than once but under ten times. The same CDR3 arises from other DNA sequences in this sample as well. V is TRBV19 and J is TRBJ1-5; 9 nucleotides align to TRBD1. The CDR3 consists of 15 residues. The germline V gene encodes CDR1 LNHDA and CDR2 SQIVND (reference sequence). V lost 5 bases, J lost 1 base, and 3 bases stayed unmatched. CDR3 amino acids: CASSPGTGSNQPQHF. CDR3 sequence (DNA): TGTGCCAGTAGTCCCGGGACAGGGAGCAATCAGCCCCAGCATTTT.

The CDR3 nucleotides are TGTGCCAGCAGCTTCCGGGTCACAACCTACGAGCAGTACTTC. Amino acid sequence: CASSFRVTTYEQYF. The J gene is TRBJ2-7, the V gene TRBV7-2, with unresolved D. Trimming took 3 bases from V and 2 from J, leaving 11 bases between them. Germline CDR1 and CDR2: SGHTA and FQGNSA. CDR3 size: 14 residues.

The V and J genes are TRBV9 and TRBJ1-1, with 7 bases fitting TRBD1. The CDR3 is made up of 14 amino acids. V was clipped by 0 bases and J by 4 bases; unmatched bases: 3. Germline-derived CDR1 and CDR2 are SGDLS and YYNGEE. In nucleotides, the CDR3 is TGTGCCAGCAGCGTAGGAGACAGGGCCACTGAAGCTTTCTTT. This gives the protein CASSVGDRATEAFF.

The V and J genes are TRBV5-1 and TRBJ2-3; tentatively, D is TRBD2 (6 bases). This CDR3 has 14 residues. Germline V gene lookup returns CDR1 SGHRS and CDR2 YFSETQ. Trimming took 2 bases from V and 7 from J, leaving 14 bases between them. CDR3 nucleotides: TGCGCCAGCAGCTTAGGGACTTCGGGAAATACGCAGTATTTT. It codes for CASSLGTSGNTQYF.

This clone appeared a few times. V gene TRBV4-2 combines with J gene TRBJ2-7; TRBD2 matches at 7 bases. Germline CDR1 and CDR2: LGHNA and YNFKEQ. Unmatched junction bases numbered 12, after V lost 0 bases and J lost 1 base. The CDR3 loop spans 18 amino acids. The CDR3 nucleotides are TGTGCCAGCAGCCAAGATGGGGGGGACCAAGGGGTATCCTACGAGCAGTACTTC. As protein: CASSQDGGDQGVSYEQYF.

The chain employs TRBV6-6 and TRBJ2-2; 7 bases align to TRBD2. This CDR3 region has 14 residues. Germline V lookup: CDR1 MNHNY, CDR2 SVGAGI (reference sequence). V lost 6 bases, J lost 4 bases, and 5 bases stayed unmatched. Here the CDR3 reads CASSLTGGTGELFF. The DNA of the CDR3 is TGTGCCAGCAGCTTAACGGGGGGCACCGGGGAGCTGTTTTTT.

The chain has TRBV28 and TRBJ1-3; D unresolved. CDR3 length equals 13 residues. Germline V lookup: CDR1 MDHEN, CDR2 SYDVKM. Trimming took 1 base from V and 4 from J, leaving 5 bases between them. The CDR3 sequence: CASSLSGGNTIYF. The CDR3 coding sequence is TGTGCCAGCAGTTTATCAGGAGGAAACACCATATATTTT.

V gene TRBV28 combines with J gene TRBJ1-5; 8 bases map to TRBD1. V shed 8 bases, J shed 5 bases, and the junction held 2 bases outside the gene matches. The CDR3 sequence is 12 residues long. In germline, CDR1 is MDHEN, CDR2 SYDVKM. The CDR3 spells CASRTGYQPQHF. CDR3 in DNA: TGTGCCAGCCGGACAGGGTATCAGCCCCAGCATTTT.